This TCR beta chain was captured by sequencing in a study of blood T cell repertoires in COVID-19. For the study at large: COVID-19 samples, acute and convalescent, were from the United States, Italy and Spain. From T cells, B-cell-depleted T cells, or PBMCs came the material, which was cDNA or gDNA.

Authors' analysis steps: Estimation of nucleated cell counts was performed using reference gene primer amplification. Some clones are missing from TCRdb's copy, which holds only in-frame ones; the method was immunoSEQ multiplex PCR. V, J and clone size are taken as reported in that table, and D and trimming were inferred from the DNA itself. Among about 200,000 clones, roughly nine tenths were seen once, and the ten largest hold more than 5.5%. Germline V gives CDR1 KGHSH, CDR2 LQKENI. This CDR3 is 15 amino acids long. V dropped 0 bases and J dropped 7 bases, with 15 bases sitting between them. The chain couples TRBV18 to TRBJ2-5; D possibly corresponds to TRBD2 (5 bases). This clonotype originated in a man between 60 and 70 years old who had recovered from COVID-19. The sequenced material came from peripheral blood. CDR3 DNA: TGTGCCAGCTCACCACCGGGTAAGCCTGGAGGGACCCAGTACTTC. This codes for CASSPPGKPGGTQYF.